Sequencing of this T cell receptor beta chain was carried out in a study of identical twins. The CDR3 extends over 15 amino acids. CDR1 and CDR2 (germline): MDHEN, SYDVKM. V gave up 5 bases and J gave up 4 bases, with 18 bases separating them. Template switching introduced a universal primer site, and the cDNA bore unique molecular identifiers. Each CDR3 protein gets one entry after TCRdb re-called the 5' RACE reads with MiXCR. Counted here are a few hundred thousand distinct CDR3 sequences, 6.5% to 9.5% occurring once; the ten biggest clones make up less than 4%. The sample was also linked to a second study, of yellow fever vaccine responses in identical twins. Per that study: Reported findings indicate that twins' vaccine T cell responses seemed partially convergent, partially personalized.

The rearrangement uses TRBV28 and TRBJ2-7; a weak D match, TRBD1 (6 bases). Sequencing used CD8+ T cells sorted from blood. The sequence was collected from a woman younger than 35 in good health. The CDR3 reads CASSPSPGTQYEQYF. Written as DNA, the CDR3 is TGTGCCAGCAGTCCCTCCCCCGGGACACAATACGAGCAGTACTTC.